The 30 T cell receptor beta chains below come from one sample, sequenced in a study of regulatory T cells. The primer mix had 52 TRBV and 13 TRBJ primers. Profiled with immunoSEQ multiplex PCR; TCRdb holds only in-frame clones, not every one. The sample lists approximately 9,000 clones, about 80% seen once, with 10% in the top ten. The material sequenced was CD8+ T cells sorted from blood. All receptors derive from a person aged 18 to 30 with CD3G deficiency.

The rearrangement uses TRBV28 and TRBJ2-3, with D perhaps TRBD1 (5 bases). In germline, CDR1 is MDHEN, CDR2 SYDVKM. CDR3 length: 16 amino acids. V dropped 4 bases and J dropped 3 bases, with 17 bases sitting between them. The CDR3 region has the DNA TGTGCCAGCAGTTCCCTCCAGGGTGAGGAAACAGATACGCAGTATTTT. Translated: CASSSLQGEETDTQYF.

The chain combines TRBV7-9 with TRBJ1-4; D call uncertain. V lost 4 bases, J lost 5 bases, and 11 bases lay in between. Looked up from germline, CDR1 is SEHNR and CDR2 is FQNEAQ (reference sequence). The CDR3 extends over 14 amino acids. CDR3 sequence (DNA): TGTGCCAGCAGCTCCGGTCGTAGGAATGAAAAACTGTTTTTT. Protein sequence: CASSSGRRNEKLFF.

This clone was counted a few times. This chain uses TRBV9 with TRBJ1-6; TRBD1 might be the D (5 bases). V lost 4 bases and J 7 bases, leaving 12 bases between the germline ends. The germline V gene has CDR1 SGDLS and CDR2 YYNGEE. The CDR3 consists of 14 residues. CDR3 in DNA: TGTGCCAGCAGCCTCGGGGGGGGGAATTCACCCCTCCACTTT. Translated, it gives CASSLGGGNSPLHF. Filled out from reference TRBV9 and TRBJ1-6, the complete variable domain reads DSGVTQTPKHLITATGQRVTLRCSPRSGDLSVYWYQQSLDQGLQFLIQYYNGEERAKGNILERFSAQQFPDLHSELNLSSLELGDSALYFCASSLGGGNSPLHFGNGTRLTVT.

This clone has just a few counts. V gene TRBV7-8 combines with J gene TRBJ2-1; no definite D call. Trimming took 1 base from V and 9 from J, leaving 16 bases between them. This CDR3 is 15 amino acids long. Per germline, CDR1 SGHVS and CDR2 FQNEAQ. DNA of the CDR3: TGTGCCAGCAGCTTAGGGCCTGACCGCCGCGGTGAGCAGTTCTTC. Residues: CASSLGPDRRGEQFF.

The chain is built from TRBV5-1 and TRBJ2-2; the match to TRBD1 covers 7 bases. J was trimmed by 2 bases and V by 2 bases; bases with no gene match: 3. The V gene's germline CDR1 is SGHRS and CDR2 YFSETQ. The length of the CDR3 is 15 residues. CDR3 sequence reads: CASSFTGANTGELFF. The CDR3, as DNA: TGCGCCAGCAGCTTCACAGGGGCCAACACCGGGGAGCTGTTTTTT.

The chain recombines TRBV7-8 with TRBJ2-1; 7 positions agree with TRBD2. CDR1 and CDR2 (germline): SGHVS, FQNEAQ. With 4 bases clipped from V and 2 bases from J, the junction kept 5 bases outside the gene matches. This CDR3 spans 15 amino acids. The CDR3 nucleotides are TGTGCCAGCAGCTCATCCAGCGGGGCCTACAATGAGCAGTTCTTC. Its translation is CASSSSSGAYNEQFF.

The rearrangement joins TRBV9 to TRBJ2-1, with D unclear. Germline CDR1 reads SGDLS; CDR2 reads YYNGEE. The CDR3 covers 15 residues. The V and J ends lost 4 bases and 7 bases respectively, with 18 bases between them. The CDR3 region is CASSPTGAVGNEQFF. The DNA for the CDR3 is TGTGCCAGCAGCCCCACGGGCGCAGTGGGTAATGAGCAGTTCTTC.

This clone showed up just once. The chain combines TRBV6-1 with TRBJ1-2; the D is unclear. The V end lost 9 bases, the J end lost 2 bases, and 19 bases lay between the germline ends. The CDR3 has 15 residues. CDR1 and CDR2 from the germline V gene are MNHNS and SASEGT. The CDR3 protein is CASQLRKLGNYGYTF. The CDR3 nucleotides are TGTGCCAGTCAGTTGAGAAAGCTCGGAAACTATGGCTACACCTTC.

This clone came up once. The J gene is TRBJ1-1, the V gene TRBV5-1; a possible D gene is TRBD1 (6 bases). The germline CDR1 and CDR2 sequences are SGHRS and YFSETQ. Trimming took off 0 bases at V and 1 base at J, with 13 bases between the two ends. The CDR3 has 16 amino acids. The CDR3 loop reads CASSLGDITKNTEAFF. The CDR3 region has the DNA TGCGCCAGCAGCTTGGGGGACATCACCAAGAACACTGAAGCTTTCTTT.

The chain links TRBV28 to TRBJ1-2; maybe TRBD1 (5 bases). Germline CDR1 and CDR2: MDHEN and SYDVKM. V was shortened by 10 bases and J by 0 bases, with 12 bases between the two germline ends. CDR3 length equals 13 residues. CDR3 DNA sequence: TGTGCCACTTCCGGGGCGGCTAACTATGGCTACACCTTC. It translates to CATSGAANYGYTF.

The chain has TRBV6-1 and TRBJ2-2; 7 bases line up with TRBD1. Per the germline V gene, CDR1 is MNHNS and CDR2 is SASEGT. After removal of 5 bases from V and 4 bases from J, the junction contained 1 base not matched to a gene. This CDR3 has 13 amino acids. The CDR3 DNA sequence: TGTGCCAGCAGTCGGACAGGCACCGGGGAGCTGTTTTTT. This encodes CASSRTGTGELFF.

The chain has TRBV6-1 and TRBJ1-2; no reliable D call. The V gene's germline CDR1 is MNHNS and CDR2 SASEGT. Trimming left V 7 bases short and J 5 bases short, with 11 bases between. The CDR3 covers 12 residues. In nucleotides, the CDR3 is TGTGCCAGCACCAAGACGGGGTATGGCTACACCTTC. Translated: CASTKTGYGYTF.

V usage is TRBV7-6 and J usage is TRBJ2-1, with D tentatively TRBD2 (5 bases). The CDR3 is 12 residues long. V was clipped by 4 bases and J by 5 bases, with 6 bases between them. Germline CDR1 reads SGHVS; CDR2 reads FNYEAQ. CDR3 nucleotides: TGTGCCAGCAGCTCGGGAAACAATGAGCAGTTCTTC. Amino acids: CASSSGNNEQFF.

V is TRBV7-9 and J is TRBJ2-5, with D perhaps TRBD1 (7 bases). CDR3 length: 15 amino acids. V shed 1 base and J shed 5 bases, with 14 bases lying between them. Germline lookup yields CDR1 SEHNR and CDR2 FQNEAQ (reference sequence). DNA of the CDR3: TGTGCCAGCAGCTTAGGAGGGGGCGCGGGGGAGACCCAGTACTTC. It translates to CASSLGGGAGETQYF.

This clone was found a few times. The J gene is TRBJ2-7, the V gene TRBV6-1; D is undetermined. The germline CDR1 and CDR2 sequences are MNHNS and SASEGT. The CDR3 length is 13 residues. Trimming shortened V by 6 bases and J by 1 base, and 10 bases separated the two germline ends. The CDR3 loop reads CASSKDASYEQYF. The DNA for the CDR3 is TGTGCCAGCAGCAAGGACGCATCCTACGAGCAGTACTTC.

The chain carries TRBV28 and TRBJ2-7; 10 nucleotides line up with TRBD2. CDR1 and CDR2 (germline): MDHEN, SYDVKM. The CDR3 is made up of 14 amino acids. The trim removed 6 bases at V and 3 bases at J, leaving 5 bases unmatched. The CDR3 nucleotides read TGTGCCAGCAGGTCAGCGGGAGGGGGCTACGAGCAGTACTTC. This translates into CASRSAGGGYEQYF.

This clone occurred once. This chain links TRBV28 with TRBJ1-2; D is undetermined. With 5 bases removed from V and 7 bases from J, the gap between germline ends came to 17 bases. This CDR3 comprises 14 residues. CDR1 is MDHEN and CDR2 is SYDVKM in the germline V gene. This CDR3 is CASSPRWAVGGYTF. Written as DNA, the CDR3 is TGTGCCAGCAGTCCCCGATGGGCAGTGGGTGGCTACACCTTC.

This chain uses TRBV7-9 with TRBJ2-3, with D possibly being TRBD1 (5 bases). In germline, CDR1 is SEHNR, CDR2 FQNEAQ (reference sequence). Trimming stripped 3 bases from V and 6 bases from J, with 13 bases between. The CDR3 is 14 amino acids. The CDR3 DNA follows: TGTGCCAGCAGCTTCCTAGGGGCTTTGGATACGCAGTATTTT. Encoded protein: CASSFLGALDTQYF.

The chain has TRBV28 and TRBJ2-7; D may correspond to TRBD1 or TRBD2 (6 bases each). The CDR3 consists of 16 residues. Germline V gene data show CDR1 as MDHEN and CDR2 as SYDVKM. V was cut by 6 bases and J by 9 bases, with 27 bases left in between. The CDR3 nucleotides are TGTGCCAGCAGCACAAGGATAGGAGGGGGTCGTACGGGGCAGTACTTC. Its protein product is CASSTRIGGGRTGQYF.

This clone was detected a few times. The V gene is TRBV6-4, the J gene TRBJ2-1, with 9 bases identical to TRBD2. CDR1 is MRHNA and CDR2 is SNTAGT in the germline V gene. The CDR3 is made up of 16 amino acids. The J segment lost 10 bases and the V segment lost 6 bases, leaving 16 bases of the junction unmatched. In nucleotides, the CDR3 is TGTGCCAGCAGGACCGCCGGGGCGGGGGGGCTAGAGGAGCAGTTCTTC. Amino acids: CASRTAGAGGLEEQFF.

This clone was observed a single time. The chain recombines TRBV19 with TRBJ2-1; D gene uncertain. V was cut by 1 base and J by 8 bases, with 9 bases left in between. The germline V gene has CDR1 LNHDA and CDR2 SQIVND (reference sequence). The CDR3 is made up of 13 amino acids. The CDR3 is CASSIVPGYEQFF. CDR3 nucleotides: TGTGCCAGTAGTATAGTGCCGGGTTATGAGCAGTTCTTC.

V usage is TRBV5-1 and J usage is TRBJ2-1; 12 positions agree with TRBD2. CDR1 and CDR2 from the germline V gene are SGHRS and YFSETQ. The V and J ends lost 1 base and 7 bases, in that order; junction bases with no gene match: 12. The CDR3 covers 18 residues. CDR3 amino acids: CASSLTLAGGPSGNEQFF. The CDR3 nucleotides are TGCGCCAGCAGCTTGACGCTAGCGGGAGGGCCGTCGGGGAATGAGCAGTTCTTC.

The chain combines TRBV4-1 with TRBJ2-3, with a weak D call TRBD2 (7 bases). CDR3 length equals 19 residues. Trimming shortened V by 0 bases and J by 8 bases, and 27 bases separated the two germline ends. Germline V CDR1 and CDR2: MGHRA, YSYEKL. The DNA of the CDR3 is TGCGCCAGCAGCCAAGAGGGGAAAGTGGACGGGGGGCCGGGAGGTACGCAGTATTTT. Amino acid sequence: CASSQEGKVDGGPGGTQYF.

This clone was seen just once. The chain links TRBV7-8 to TRBJ2-6; maybe TRBD2 (5 bases). V was shortened by 1 base and J by 0 bases, with 13 bases between the two germline ends. The germline CDR1 and CDR2 sequences are SGHVS and FQNEAQ. The CDR3 is 18 amino acids. CDR3 coding DNA: TGTGCCAGCAGCTTAGACTACGGCGGGCTCTCTGGGGCCAACGTCCTGACTTTC. Translated: CASSLDYGGLSGANVLTF.

Sample share makes this clone medium-sized (0.01 to 0.1%). V and J are TRBV5-1 and TRBJ2-3, with D possibly matching TRBD1 (6 bases). V was trimmed by 2 bases and J by 5 bases, leaving 15 bases between them. The germline gives CDR1 SGHRS, CDR2 YFSETQ. The CDR3 consists of 15 residues. The CDR3: CASSFGQIRGDTQYF. The CDR3 nucleotides are TGCGCCAGCAGCTTCGGACAGATCCGGGGAGATACGCAGTATTTT.

DNA of the CDR3: TGTGCCAGTCAGGACAGGCGGTATGGAAGCAATCAGCCCCAGCATTTT. Its protein is CASQDRRYGSNQPQHF. V and J are TRBV19 and TRBJ1-5; 7 positions match TRBD1. CDR1 LNHDA and CDR2 SQIVND come from the germline V gene (reference sequence). V dropped 8 bases and J dropped 1; count of bases not matched to a gene: 11. The CDR3 runs 16 residues. The whole variable domain, filled in from reference TRBV19 and TRBJ1-5, reads DGGITQSPKYLFRKEGQNVTLSCEQNLNHDAMYWYRQDPGQGLRLIYYSQIVNDFQKGDIAEGYSVSREKKESFPLTVTSAQKNPTAFYLCASQDRRYGSNQPQHFGDGTRLSIL.

The rearrangement joins TRBV7-9 to TRBJ2-3, with TRBD2 matching over 8 bases. CDR3 size: 15 residues. Germline CDR1 reads SEHNR; CDR2 reads FQNEAQ (reference sequence). J gave up 4 bases and V 1 base, and 4 bases lay outside the gene matches. CDR3 DNA: TGTGCCAGCAGCTTAGGGACTAGCCAGGCAGATACGCAGTATTTT. It codes for CASSLGTSQADTQYF.

This clone occurred once. The chain recombines TRBV28 with TRBJ2-4; 11 bases match TRBD2. CDR1 is MDHEN, CDR2 SYDVKM, per germline. This CDR3 has 16 amino acids. Unmatched junction bases numbered 11, after V lost 5 bases and J lost 8 bases. This CDR3 reads CASSPNSGRAVDIQYF. In DNA form, the CDR3 reads TGTGCCAGCAGTCCAAATAGCGGGAGGGCTGTAGACATTCAGTACTTC. Drawing the rest from reference TRBV28 and TRBJ2-4, the complete variable domain is DVKVTQSSRYLVKRTGEKVFLECVQDMDHENMFWYRQDPGLGLRLIYFSYDVKMKEKGDIPEGYSVSREKKERFSLILESASTNQTSMYLCASSPNSGRAVDIQYFGAGTRLSVL.

The rearrangement uses TRBV28 and TRBJ1-5; no firm D call. Germline CDR1 is MDHEN and CDR2 is SYDVKM. The ends were cut back, 4 bases at V and 3 bases at J, with 10 bases in the middle. This CDR3 contains 14 residues. The CDR3: CASSSGRFNQPQHF. The CDR3 DNA reads as TGTGCCAGCAGTTCTGGACGGTTCAATCAGCCCCAGCATTTT. The complete variable domain, with remaining parts taken from reference TRBV28 and TRBJ1-5, reads DVKVTQSSRYLVKRTGEKVFLECVQDMDHENMFWYRQDPGLGLRLIYFSYDVKMKEKGDIPEGYSVSREKKERFSLILESASTNQTSMYLCASSSGRFNQPQHFGDGTRLSIL.

This clone was observed once. The chain is built from TRBV28 and TRBJ1-4; D gene ambiguous. V lost 6 bases to trimming and J lost 8 bases, with 13 bases between them. Germline CDR1 MDHEN, CDR2 SYDVKM. CDR3 size: 13 residues. Written as DNA, the CDR3 is TGTGCCAGCAGCCCGGGTTCGGCCGAAAAACTGTTTTTT. As protein: CASSPGSAEKLFF. The variable domain in full, with the rest retrieved from reference TRBV28 and TRBJ1-4, is DVKVTQSSRYLVKRTGEKVFLECVQDMDHENMFWYRQDPGLGLRLIYFSYDVKMKEKGDIPEGYSVSREKKERFSLILESASTNQTSMYLCASSPGSAEKLFFGSGTQLSVL.